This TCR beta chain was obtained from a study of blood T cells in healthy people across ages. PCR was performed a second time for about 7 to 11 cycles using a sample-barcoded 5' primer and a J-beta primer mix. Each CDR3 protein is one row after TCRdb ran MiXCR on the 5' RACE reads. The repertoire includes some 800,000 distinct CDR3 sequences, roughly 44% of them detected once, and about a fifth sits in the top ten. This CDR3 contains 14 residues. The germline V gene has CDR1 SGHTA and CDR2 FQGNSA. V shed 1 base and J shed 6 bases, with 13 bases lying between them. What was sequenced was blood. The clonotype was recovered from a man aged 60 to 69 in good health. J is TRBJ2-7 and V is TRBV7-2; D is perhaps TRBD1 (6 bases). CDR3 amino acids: CASSLGLQGSEQYF. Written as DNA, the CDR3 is TGTGCCAGCAGCTTAGGTCTCCAGGGGAGCGAGCAGTACTTC.